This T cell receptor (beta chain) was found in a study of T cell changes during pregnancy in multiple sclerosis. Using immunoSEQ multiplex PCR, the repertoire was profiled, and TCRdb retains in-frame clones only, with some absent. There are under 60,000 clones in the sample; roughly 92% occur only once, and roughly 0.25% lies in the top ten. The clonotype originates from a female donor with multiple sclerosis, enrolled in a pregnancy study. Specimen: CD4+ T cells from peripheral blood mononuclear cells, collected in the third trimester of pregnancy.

CDR3 in amino acids: CASNLRGDQPQHF. In DNA, the CDR3 is TGTGCCAGCAACTTAAGGGGTGATCAGCCCCAGCATTTT. The rearrangement uses TRBV28 and TRBJ1-5; TRBD1 is a possible D gene (5 bases). Trimming took 7 bases from V and 5 from J, leaving 12 bases between them. The CDR3 is made up of 13 amino acids. From germline, CDR1 is MDHEN and CDR2 SYDVKM.